A selection of T cell receptor beta chains follows, all from one sample in a study of cytomegalovirus exposure and HLA in healthy donors. TCRdb's copy holds only in-frame clones and misses some; the assay was immunoSEQ multiplex PCR. The sample records 120,000 to 150,000 clones, around 78% being singletons. The sequencing input was PBMCs. The receptors come from a woman aged 18-29 years in good health and CMV-seronegative. Both conserved end residues are part of each CDR3. D genes are given only for firm matches. A clone size is listed for some rows: how often the clone was seen (once, few, many), or a class if it is expanded.

>.|TRBV6-5|TRBJ1-2|.
CASSPPRGGYTF
TGTGCCAGCAGCCCCCCGCGGGGAGGCTACACCTTC
>.|TRBV7-9|TRBJ2-5|.
CASSPPGLGGETQYF
TGTGCCAGCAGCCCACCGGGACTCGGGGGAGAGACCCAGTACTTC
>.|TRBV6-1|TRBJ1-1|.
CASSDQGGGSGHTEAFF
TGTGCCAGCAGTGACCAGGGCGGGGGGAGCGGGCACACTGAAGCTTTCTTT
>.|TRBV6-6|TRBJ2-1|.
CASSRTVYNEQFF
TGTGCCAGCAGCCGGACAGTTTACAATGAGCAGTTCTTC
>.|TRBV4-1|TRBJ1-5|few
CASSQVANSNQPQHF
TGCGCCAGCAGCCAAGTGGCAAATAGCAATCAGCCCCAGCATTTT
>TRBD2|TRBV27|TRBJ2-5|.
CASSLSWRERVETQYF
TGTGCCAGCAGTTTATCCTGGCGGGAGCGGGTGGAGACCCAGTACTTC
>.|TRBV27|TRBJ2-3|.
CASTGRGSDTQYF
TGTGCCAGCACCGGGCGGGGATCAGATACGCAGTATTTT
>TRBD1|TRBV4-1|TRBJ1-2|.
CASSYGQAHYGYTF
TGCGCCAGCAGCTACGGACAGGCTCACTATGGCTACACCTTC
>.|TRBV27|TRBJ2-7|.
CASSLSYGDSYEQYF
TGTGCCAGCAGTTTATCCTATGGTGACTCCTACGAGCAGTACTTC
>.|TRBV9|TRBJ2-3|.
CASSASRLGLPDTQYF
TGTGCCAGCAGCGCAAGCCGTTTGGGGCTCCCCGATACGCAGTATTTT
>.|TRBV7-2|TRBJ1-3|.
CASSLFRGGNTIYF
TGTGCCAGCAGCTTGTTTCGGGGAGGAAACACCATATATTTT
>.|TRBV5-6|TRBJ1-1|.
CASSFLRVNTEAFF
TGTGCCAGCAGCTTTCTGCGGGTTAACACTGAAGCTTTCTTT
>.|TRBV18|TRBJ2-1|once
CASSPGEVSGEQFF
TGTGCCAGCTCACCCGGGGAAGTCTCTGGGGAGCAGTTCTTC
>.|TRBV4-3|TRBJ2-1|.
CASSAGNEQFF
TGCGCCAGCAGCGCCGGGAATGAGCAGTTCTTC
>TRBD1|TRBV27|TRBJ2-7|.
CASSPRGPQRNEQYF
TGTGCCAGCAGTCCCAGGGGGCCTCAGAGGAACGAGCAGTACTTC
>.|TRBV27|TRBJ1-1|.
CASSGKQGMNTEAFF
TGTGCCAGCAGTGGGAAACAGGGAATGAACACTGAAGCTTTCTTT
>TRBD1|TRBV10-3|TRBJ2-2|.
CAILDRDGELFF
TGTGCCATTCTGGACAGGGATGGGGAGCTGTTTTTT
>.|TRBV11-3|TRBJ2-3|.
CASSRRVAGTDTQYF
TGTGCCAGCAGCCGGAGGGTAGCGGGCACAGATACGCAGTATTTT
>.|TRBV11-2|TRBJ2-1|.
CASSLGPPEASSYNEQFF
TGTGCCAGCAGCTTAGGTCCGCCGGAGGCGAGCTCCTACAATGAGCAGTTCTTC
>.|TRBV7-2|TRBJ1-1|.
CASSLWGAGTEAFF
TGTGCCAGCAGCTTATGGGGCGCTGGCACTGAAGCTTTCTTT
>.|TRBV19|TRBJ2-6|once
CASRTGGLSGANVLTF
TGTGCCAGTAGGACAGGTGGCCTCTCTGGGGCCAACGTCCTGACTTTC
>.|TRBV6-5|TRBJ1-6|.
CASRFTGTMGSPLHF
TGTGCCAGCAGATTTACCGGGACAATGGGTTCACCCCTCCACTTT
>TRBD1|TRBV5-1|TRBJ2-7|.
CASSLGTGGTSEQYF
TGCGCCAGCAGCTTGGGGACAGGGGGAACCTCCGAGCAGTACTTC
>TRBD1|TRBV5-1|TRBJ2-3|.
CASSLALRGQADTQYF
TGCGCCAGCAGCTTGGCCTTAAGGGGGCAGGCAGATACGCAGTATTTT
>TRBD1|TRBV18|TRBJ2-7|.
CASSPKDRGNPYEQYF
TGTGCCAGCTCACCAAAAGACAGGGGGAACCCGTACGAGCAGTACTTC
>TRBD2|TRBV7-9|TRBJ2-2|.
CASRISGTKNTGELFF
TGTGCCAGCAGAATCTCCGGGACTAAGAACACCGGGGAGCTGTTTTTT
>.|TRBV28|TRBJ2-1|.
CASRGTGNEQFF
TGTGCCAGCAGAGGCACAGGCAATGAGCAGTTCTTC
>.|TRBV5-4|TRBJ1-2|.
CASSLGGAKGYTF
TGTGCCAGCAGTTTGGGGGGCGCGAAGGGCTACACCTTC
>TRBD1|TRBV7-6|TRBJ2-7|.
CASSLDRGTDTEQYF
TGTGCCAGCAGCTTAGATAGGGGGACAGATACCGAGCAGTACTTC
>.|TRBV11-2|TRBJ2-5|.
CASSPNYGMETQYF
TGTGCCAGCAGCCCAAACTACGGGATGGAGACCCAGTACTTC
>TRBD2|TRBV9|TRBJ2-2|.
CASSVVPLASTGELFF
TGTGCCAGCAGCGTAGTCCCACTAGCGTCAACCGGGGAGCTGTTTTTT
>.|TRBV11-2|TRBJ2-5|.
CASTARGLTGETQYF
TGTGCCAGCACCGCGAGGGGACTTACAGGAGAGACCCAGTACTTC
>.|TRBV6-5|TRBJ2-1|.
CASSARTDSYNEQFF
TGTGCCAGCAGTGCCCGGACAGACTCCTACAATGAGCAGTTCTTC
>TRBD2|TRBV27|TRBJ2-3|few
CASSPPSSAGGLGTDTQYF
TGTGCCAGCAGTCCCCCGAGTTCGGCGGGAGGGCTCGGCACAGATACGCAGTATTTT
>.|TRBV5-1|TRBJ1-2|.
CASSLAAAGTYGYTF
TGCGCCAGCAGCTTGGCCGCGGCGGGCACCTATGGCTACACCTTC
>TRBD1|TRBV13|TRBJ2-6|.
CASSFRTGRPGANVLTF
TGTGCCAGCAGCTTTCGGACAGGGCGGCCTGGGGCCAACGTCCTGACTTTC
>.|TRBV27|TRBJ1-6|.
CASSNREYSPLHF
TGTGCCAGCAGCAACAGGGAATACTCACCCCTCCACTTT
>TRBD1|TRBV6-5|TRBJ2-2|.
CASKTDRGETGELFF
TGTGCCAGCAAAACGGACAGGGGTGAAACCGGGGAGCTGTTTTTT
>TRBD1|TRBV15|TRBJ1-1|few
CATSRHRGGNTEAFF
TGTGCCACCAGCAGGCACAGGGGAGGGAACACTGAAGCTTTCTTT
>.|TRBV11-2|TRBJ1-5|.
CASSFLDQPQHF
TGTGCCAGCAGCTTTTTAGATCAGCCCCAGCATTTT
>.|TRBV7-2|TRBJ2-3|few
CASSLASSTGDTQYF
TGTGCCAGCAGCTTGGCAAGTTCGACCGGGGATACGCAGTATTTT
>TRBD1|TRBV9|TRBJ2-2|.
CASSANPGQEVYVYTGELFF
TGTGCCAGCAGCGCAAACCCGGGACAGGAAGTGTACGTGTACACCGGGGAGCTGTTTTTT
>.|TRBV11-3|TRBJ1-1|few
CASSYNFAEAFF
TGTGCCAGCAGCTATAACTTTGCTGAAGCTTTCTTT
>.|TRBV7-9|TRBJ1-1|.
CASSLAGAVNTEAFF
TGTGCCAGCAGCTTAGCAGGGGCGGTAAACACTGAAGCTTTCTTT
>.|TRBV4-2|TRBJ1-4|.
CASSQEDAVEKLFF
TGTGCCAGCAGCCAAGAAGACGCGGTCGAAAAACTGTTTTTT
>.|TRBV28|TRBJ1-1|.
CASSPADGGPEAFF
TGTGCCAGCAGTCCGGCGGATGGGGGCCCTGAAGCTTTCTTT
>TRBD1|TRBV6-7|TRBJ1-1|.
CASSPKRTGGQLCLWNRHNTEAFF
TGTGCCAGCAGTCCGAAACGGACAGGGGGCCAGCTCTGTTTATGGAATCGTCATAACACTGAAGCTTTCTTT
>TRBD2|TRBV2|TRBJ2-1|.
CASSPIGGRAYNEQFF
TGTGCCAGCAGCCCCATTGGCGGGAGGGCCTACAATGAGCAGTTCTTC
>TRBD2|TRBV5-4|TRBJ2-1|.
CASSLTSGSYNEQFF
TGTGCCAGCAGCTTGACTAGCGGGAGTTATAATGAGCAGTTCTTC
>TRBD2|TRBV10-3|TRBJ2-5|.
CAISARAGRQETQYF
TGTGCCATCAGTGCCCGAGCGGGGCGACAAGAGACCCAGTACTTC
>.|TRBV5-1|TRBJ2-3|once
CASSLAGPADTQYF
TGCGCCAGCAGTCTGGCAGGGCCTGCGGATACGCAGTATTTT
>.|TRBV7-2|TRBJ1-3|.
CASSLGQSTRNTIYF
TGTGCCAGCAGCTTAGGACAGAGTACCCGAAACACCATATATTTT
>TRBD1|TRBV5-6|TRBJ2-2|.
CASSLTGTGGTGELFF
TGTGCCAGCAGCTTGACCGGGACAGGGGGCACCGGGGAGCTGTTTTTT
>.|TRBV11-2|TRBJ2-2|.
CASSFDRLNTGELFF
TGTGCCAGCAGCTTTGACAGGTTGAACACCGGGGAGCTGTTTTTT
>TRBD1|TRBV28|TRBJ1-5|.
CASSFLTGGYQPQHF
TGTGCCAGCAGTTTTCTGACAGGGGGCTATCAGCCCCAGCATTTT
>.|TRBV15|TRBJ1-4|.
CATSRASNEKLFF
TGTGCCACCAGCAGAGCCTCTAATGAAAAACTGTTTTTT
>TRBD1|TRBV29-1|TRBJ1-4|.
CSAGRGTEVNEKLFF
TGCAGCGCTGGCAGAGGGACAGAGGTTAATGAAAAACTGTTTTTT
>.|TRBV10-3|TRBJ1-2|few
CAIRRTADSNYGYTF
TGTGCCATCAGGCGGACAGCCGACAGTAACTATGGCTACACCTTC
>TRBD2|TRBV5-6|TRBJ2-1|once
CASSLALKRGGSYNEQFF
TGTGCCAGCAGCTTGGCCCTTAAGCGGGGGGGCTCCTACAATGAGCAGTTCTTC